This T cell receptor (beta chain) originates from a study of control samples from healthy donors and cancer patients. Repertoires were generated with immunoSEQ multiplex PCR, while TCRdb's copy carries only in-frame clones and drops some. The data show 25,000 to 30,000 clones, around 87% seen once. The CDR3 contains 15 residues. Trimming stripped 6 bases from V and 2 bases from J, with 14 bases between. The germline CDR1 and CDR2 sequences are SNHLY and FYNNEI. The specimen sequenced was PBMCs. The sequence derives from a woman in her thirties or forties with lung cancer. The V call is TRBV2, the J call TRBJ1-3, with D unclear. In DNA, the CDR3 is TGTGCCAGCAGGTTAGGGCAAGTAGCTGGAAACACCATATATTTT. Protein sequence: CASRLGQVAGNTIYF.